Listed below are T cell receptor beta chains from one sample, sequenced in a study of monozygotic twins with inflammatory bowel disease. Reprocessing the 5' RACE reads, TCRdb reports a single entry for every CDR3 protein and omits DNA. This table holds 350,000 to 500,000 distinct CDR3 sequences. Sample: blood. All receptors come from a human donor with ulcerative colitis or Crohn's disease, or a healthy co-twin of an affected twin (not recorded which). Both conserved end residues are part of each CDR3.

CDR3	J	V
CASSYVEGEEAFF	TRBJ1-1	TRBV6-6
CASSSHLALIVSDEQFF	TRBJ2-1	TRBV28
CASSFKRTGGEGTEAFF	TRBJ1-1	TRBV5-1
CASSLPVGKDHNEQFF	TRBJ2-1	TRBV7-9
CASMSTDTQYF	TRBJ2-3	TRBV3-1
CASSSRQGANGANVLTF	TRBJ2-6	TRBV5-1
CASSLDYSKETQYF	TRBJ2-5	TRBV3-1
CSHKQGDEQYF	TRBJ2-7	TRBV29-1
CASSFFSGSPDTQYF	TRBJ2-3	TRBV27
CASSPTGGRTGELFF	TRBJ2-2	TRBV18
CASSFSPFNSGANVLTF	TRBJ2-6	TRBV27
CASSLDLRGTDGYTF	TRBJ1-2	TRBV11-2
CASPGVGEQYF	TRBJ2-7	TRBV21-1
CASSVAEVTDTQYF	TRBJ2-3	TRBV9
CSVVGLWREQYF	TRBJ2-7	TRBV29-1
CASSLGRVGNTIYF	TRBJ1-3	TRBV12-3/TRBV12-4
CASSSPGQASYGYTF	TRBJ1-2	TRBV6-5
CASSYALAANTGELFF	TRBJ2-2	TRBV6-5
CASSLRGRGELFF	TRBJ2-2	TRBV27
CASSLDFGHLRRGAFF	TRBJ1-1	TRBV11-2
CASGSGLVDEQFF	TRBJ2-1	TRBV12-5
CSARTDPNEKLFF	TRBJ1-4	TRBV20-1
CASGWGLPANVLTF	TRBJ2-6	TRBV12-3/TRBV12-4